The clone carrying this T cell receptor (beta chain) was observed many times. TCRdb ran MiXCR on the RT-PCR reads and lists one entry per CDR3 protein. The sample lists some 960,000 distinct CDR3 sequences; about a sixth were seen once. V gave up 2 bases and J gave up 5 bases; unmatched junction bases: 16. CDR3 length equals 17 residues. The germline V gene encodes CDR1 SQVTM and CDR2 ANQGSEA. The sample originates from a study of patients and donors after allogeneic stem cell transplantation. The receptor was isolated from a human donor who was either an allogeneic HSCT recipient or a stem cell or donor lymphocyte infusion donor (not recorded which). It is not recorded whose cells these are; they may come from a transplant donor. Input material: blood, either unsorted or a sorted T cell fraction (not recorded which). The chain combines TRBV29-1 with TRBJ2-3; 7 positions match TRBD2. The CDR3: CSVEFPSSGGAVDTQYF. The DNA for the CDR3 is TGCAGCGTTGAATTTCCCAGTTCGGGGGGAGCTGTAGATACGCAGTATTTT.